The clone carrying this T cell receptor (beta chain) was counted a few times. Its antigen remains unknown. This entry belongs to a study of vaccination effects on CD4 cells after COVID-19. Study-level background: The second dose preceded post-vaccine samples by a median of 72 days.

Profiling relied on immunoSEQ multiplex PCR, and the TCRdb table lists in-frame clones only, not all of them. The table lists 20,000 to 25,000 clones, less than 75% of them singletons. Before any sequencing was done, the ViraFEST assay used viral peptide pools to expand antigen-specific CD4+ T cells. Scientists isolated CD4+ T cells after a roughly ten-day culture period ended. Two-dose BNT162b2 or mRNA-1273 vaccination was given to participants. Vaccinated participants had no history of SARS-CoV-2 infection and tested negative for nucleocapsid antibodies. In the cultures, half the medium was exchanged for IL-2 medium on days 3 and 7. The CDR3 length is 13 residues. Germline-derived CDR1 and CDR2 are KGHSH and LQKENI. Trimming at V came to 4 bases and at J to 7 bases, leaving 6 bases not matched to a gene.

Sequencing used CD4+ T cells from PBMCs cultured with SARS-CoV-2 spike peptides, obtained after COVID-19 vaccination. This TCR came from a human donor who received a COVID-19 vaccine. This chain connects TRBV18 to TRBJ1-2; 7 nucleotides match TRBD1. The CDR3 DNA follows: TGTGCCAGCTCACAAGGACAGGAGGGTGGCTACACCTTC. Protein: CASSQGQEGGYTF.